This TCR beta chain stems from a study of cytomegalovirus exposure and HLA in healthy donors (dated by TCRdb to 2017 to 2019). The study in broad terms: According to an earlier analysis of a few hundred of the donors, some 180 million T cells yielded approximately 120 million unique TCR beta sequences and more than 250 Gb of sequence data. Around 320 gigabases of sequencing data and tens of millions of unique TCR sequences were included in an early release covering roughly 600 HLA-typed donors. The genetic ancestry cluster associated with self-reported Caucasian donors included 70% to 85% of the roughly 360 genotyped donors. The aim of the study was to test whether cataloging public T cell receptors could identify signatures of past pathogen exposure. The study profiled the T cell repertoires of around 700 subjects by immunosequencing and related them to cytomegalovirus serostatus. A separate validation cohort of 100 to 150 different subjects was used in addition to the roughly 670-subject first cohort. The study combined high-throughput TCR immunosequencing, statistical association of individual TCRs with disease status, and machine learning to predict cytomegalovirus infection status. A later analysis re-examined previously published TCR beta repertoires from over 500 donors and added high-resolution HLA genotyping to investigate patterns of TCR occurrence. Rather than drawing on any new phenotypic data, the later analysis identified candidate immune exposures from TCR beta sequences and the way those sequences occurred across donors. An earlier analysis of 587 of the donors used high-throughput TCR beta sequencing to judge whether each TCR beta V gene segment behaved as functional or pseudogenic. Donor age, sex, ethnicity and CMV serostatus were compiled alongside the repertoire data. Genome-wide SNP genotypes for about 65% of the 666 donors were used in a later genetic analysis, which treated that subset as a discovery cohort. Every repertoire in the discovery cohort had been generated on one and the same sequencing platform. Both class I and class II loci were covered by HLA typing, at four-digit resolution. Typing coverage differed by locus: A, B, C, DRB1 and DQB1 were typed in roughly 629-640 donors, DQA1 in about 500, DPA1 in around 610, and DPB1 in 450 to 490. Four to six DR-DQ haplotypes were handled as single units for association and clustering, since linkage in the cohort was strong. Across around 400 genotyped donors of the cohort, an average of approximately 240,000 unique TCR beta nucleotide sequences per donor were sequenced, and roughly 20% of those sequences were non-productive.

Library creation used the immunoSEQ multiplex PCR assay. A mixture of 60 forward primers for TCR Vbeta segments and 13 reverse primers for TCR Jbeta segments was used in the multiplex PCR. A multiplex PCR assay on genomic DNA amplified the CDR3 region of rearranged TCR beta genes. The Illumina HiSeq System was used to sequence the amplified TCR beta libraries as 87-base-pair reads. Turning to the authors' computational methods: A later analysis tallied some 79 million unique TCR beta chains across the 666 repertoires, and 10 million to 11 million of those chains were shared by two or more donors. To remove PCR and sequencing errors, raw reads were error-corrected and collapsed into unique sequences using a nearest-neighbor algorithm that merged closely related sequences. V, D and J gene segments were assigned by aligning CDR3 sequences to IMGT reference sequences. For a sequence to be retained, a match of at least six nucleotides was required to both a V gene segment and a J gene segment. Rearrangements were classified as productive when the CDR3 lacked stop codons and remained in frame with V and J, and all other rearrangements were classified as non-productive. Following IMGT convention, CDR3 was defined as the stretch from the second conserved V-encoded cysteine up to the conserved J-encoded phenylalanine. The earlier analysis of about 590 of the donors excluded sequences that lacked an unambiguous match to a single V gene segment. In an earlier analysis of approximately 590 of the donors, V segments were called functional above 56.7% productive rearrangements and were called segregating when the between-donor standard deviation exceeded 5%. A statistical classification framework was built for diagnosing cytomegalovirus status from the catalog of TCR beta chain sequences. In a later analysis, TCR nucleotide sequences were compared against IMGT/GENE-DB human TR gene sequences so that V and J genes could be assigned. In a later analysis, CDR3 sequences and most-parsimonious VDJ recombination scenarios were assigned using the TCRdist pipeline. In a later analysis, each TCR beta chain was defined by its CDR3 amino acid sequence together with its V-gene family, and reads without a unique V-gene family were excluded. As a way to deal with suspected cross-contamination and a sequencing artifact, a later analysis dropped 450 to 600 nucleotide sequences that were highly shared and had low generation probability. A later analysis calculated a clonal expansion index for each public chain from normalized within-repertoire ranks of inferred template counts. In a later analysis, generation probabilities were computed using a VDJ recombination model fitted to out-of-frame rearrangements, and the results were checked against IGoR. A later analysis scored TCR-TCR, TCR-HLA and TCR-CMV co-occurrence with hypergeometric tests, applying a repertoire-size bias correction to TCR pairs. To estimate false discovery rates, a later analysis permuted the HLA or CMV assignments 20 times. In a later analysis, co-occurring TCRs were grouped using DBSCAN, with TCRdist sequence similarity added in when clustering inside HLA-allele-positive subsets. Co-occurrence clustering excluded repertoires with fewer than 30,000 or more than 120,000 public chains, plus five with anomalous nucleotide sharing. Here the immuneACCESS table is served through TCRdb, limited to in-frame sequences with V and J called. Missing clones are a known gap in these copies; in checked studies unresolved V genes cover under half, and the rest lacks a known reason. That table supplies the V and J calls and clone size; D and trimming were determined from the DNA. This sample is represented by more than 50,000 clones; approximately 71% of them were singletons. Over 30% of the sample lies in the top ten.

In total, fewer than 750 healthy bone marrow donors made up the cohort. At the time of sampling, all cohort members were nominally healthy, though unrecorded immune exposures were likely present. The donor tested CMV seropositive and was one of the 289 seropositive cohort members. Every donor gave a peripheral blood sample, and the peripheral blood mononuclear cells from that sample were used for TCR beta sequencing. The Qiagen DNeasy Blood Extraction Kit was used to extract genomic DNA from the blood cell samples. Summary of the overall study and its limitations: The only immune exposure information available for the cohort was CMV serostatus. Compared with the approximately 670-donor mean, donors in an Asian-associated ancestry cluster had fewer N-insertions in productive TCRs, according to a later genetic analysis. At a false discovery rate of 0.05, a later analysis linked roughly 17,000 TCR beta sequences to specific HLA alleles. Because HLA typing was missing for some donors at each locus, association tests included only the typed subset. In both the original and validation cohorts, the classifier was reported to diagnose cytomegalovirus status with high specificity and sensitivity. Some IMGT-functional V segments, including TRBV6-2 and TRBV6-3, could not be told apart with the 87-base-pair reads, so those segments were excluded. In vitro tests confirmed that a few of the cytomegalovirus-associated TCR beta chains recognize cytomegalovirus antigens. In this cohort, only TCR beta chains were sequenced, and detectable features were limited by the absence of alpha or paired-chain data. In a later analysis, most CMV-associated TCR beta chains were found to appear HLA-restricted, with HLA associations seemingly driven largely by CMV exposure. When HLA alleles, especially DR and DQ, strongly co-occurred, attributing TCR associations to individual alleles was difficult. Correlated functional status among segregating V segments might be attributable to linkage disequilibrium, but an unknown experimental factor could not be ruled out. Most TCR sequences were observed very rarely across donors, whereas some public TCRs were present in many individuals. The study gave a list of about 170 TCR beta chains associated with cytomegalovirus. A further reported finding was that TCR beta sequences accurately predicted the HLA-A and HLA-B alleles for most subjects in the first cohort. Compared with equally common non-associated chains, HLA-associated TCR beta chains in a later analysis were more clonally expanded and had lower generation probabilities. According to the authors, the approach could potentially be generalized to other disease states and immunological phenotypes. In a later genetic analysis, a missense DCLRE1C variant was associated with V-gene and J-gene trimming of TCR beta chains, and the association was replicated in an independent cohort. Because counts were too low, seventeen rarely observed V segments, including chromosome 9 orphons, were left out of the earlier analysis of 587 of the donors. The presence/absence analyses assumed that sequencing depth was roughly uniform across donors, and that assumption may not be true. In an earlier analysis of some 550 of the donors, most TCR beta V segments were observed in productive rearrangements about 87% or about 30% of the time, broadly matching IMGT annotations. Several of the top co-occurrence clusters appeared to be linked to parvovirus B19, influenza, CMV and Epstein-Barr virus, according to a later analysis. A group of highly shared sequence variants was considered likely to be a technical artifact of the sequencing pipeline. According to a later analysis, TCR association rates differed among HLA loci, with DRB1 alleles showing the most associated TCRs and HLA-C alleles showing the fewest.

As concerns this clone: No antigen is known for it. Base qualities were left out, and no much larger clone turns up one base away.

V and J lose 8 bases and 6 bases, and a span of 4 bases separates them. The CDR3 contains 9 residues, cysteine and phenylalanine counted. The kept DNA is CDR3 alone, 27 bases in frame from the first base. As encoded in the germline V gene, CDR1 is MDHEN while CDR2 is SYDVKM. The sequence is built from TRBV28 and TRBJ1-2, with an unclear D gene assignment. The clonotype originates from a man aged 35 to 55 in good health and CMV-seropositive. Sequencing used PBMCs. The DNA reads as follows: TGTGCCAGCGGAGATGGCTACACCTTC. This codes for CASGDGYTF.